Shown below are 19 T cell receptor beta chains from a single sample sequenced in a study of cytomegalovirus exposure and HLA in healthy donors. With 60 Vbeta and 13 Jbeta primers, the PCR was carried out. Clones were read by immunoSEQ multiplex PCR, and TCRdb kept only the in-frame ones, dropping some. This sample has fewer than 120,000 clones; approximately 80% occur once, and the top ten carry about 3.2%. The sequencing sample was made of PBMCs. These receptor sequences come from a woman in her sixties in good health and CMV-seropositive.

The gene calls are TRBV28 and TRBJ1-2, with 8 positions matching TRBD1. The CDR3 length is 13 residues. V trimming: 5 bases; J trimming: 5 bases; junction bases outside the gene matches: 4. Germline V gives CDR1 MDHEN, CDR2 SYDVKM. The CDR3 nucleotides read TGTGCCAGCAGTGGGACAGGAAAGTATGGCTACACCTTC. It specifies CASSGTGKYGYTF.

In DNA form, the CDR3 reads TGCAGCGTTGGGACAGGGGCCCCGGTACGCGGCTACACCTTC. Translated, it gives CSVGTGAPVRGYTF. The chain links TRBV29-1 to TRBJ1-2; 9 nucleotides line up with TRBD1. This CDR3 has 14 amino acids. Germline V lookup: CDR1 SQVTM, CDR2 ANQGSEA. V was clipped by 4 bases and J by 8 bases; unmatched bases: 11.

The chain is built from TRBV7-2 and TRBJ2-7; 8 bases line up with TRBD2. The CDR3 loop spans 15 amino acids. V was clipped by 5 bases and J by 0 bases; unmatched bases: 6. CDR1 is SGHTA and CDR2 is FQGNSA in the germline V gene. The CDR3 spells CASSREREFSYEQYF. In nucleotides, the CDR3 is TGTGCCAGCAGCCGAGAGCGGGAGTTCTCCTACGAGCAGTACTTC.

The rearrangement joins TRBV11-2 to TRBJ1-1; D perhaps matches TRBD1 (6 bases). Trimming removed 3 bases from V and 11 bases from J, with 16 bases in between. The CDR3 extends over 13 amino acids. Germline CDR1 reads SGHAT; CDR2 reads FQNNGV. This CDR3 is CASSLDFQGKAFF. The DNA for the CDR3 is TGTGCCAGCAGCTTGGATTTCCAGGGGAAGGCTTTCTTT.

As DNA, the CDR3 is TGTGCCAGCAGTTACTCGTGGGAAGGGGCCTACGAGCAGTACTTC. Protein sequence: CASSYSWEGAYEQYF. V usage is TRBV6-5 and J usage is TRBJ2-7; possibly TRBD1 for D (5 bases). The germline gives CDR1 MNHEY, CDR2 SVGAGI. Trimming stripped 0 bases from V and 2 bases from J, with 11 bases between. CDR3 length equals 15 residues.

J is TRBJ2-2 and V is TRBV4-1, with 8 positions matching TRBD2. Germline CDR1 and CDR2: MGHRA and YSYEKL. Trimming cost V 4 bases and J 4 bases; bases outside gene matches: 8. The CDR3 runs to 16 residues. CDR3 loop: CASSPRALAATGELFF. DNA of the CDR3: TGCGCCAGCAGCCCCCGGGCACTAGCGGCCACCGGGGAGCTGTTTTTT.

The rearrangement uses TRBV7-6 and TRBJ2-1, with 12 positions matching TRBD2. V lost 5 bases, J lost 8 bases, and 7 bases stayed unmatched. This CDR3 contains 15 residues. From germline, CDR1 is SGHVS and CDR2 FNYEAQ. CDR3 in DNA: TGTGCCAGCAGCCCGACTAGCGGGAGAGCTCATGAGCAGTTCTTC. Its protein is CASSPTSGRAHEQFF.

The CDR3 DNA sequence: TGTGCCAGCAGTGAGCGGGAGGGCAGGTATGAGCAGTTCTTC. This codes for CASSEREGRYEQFF. The chain carries TRBV28 and TRBJ2-1, with 10 nucleotides matching TRBD2. Per the germline V gene, CDR1 is MDHEN and CDR2 is SYDVKM. The CDR3 length is 14 residues. V trimming: 5 bases; J trimming: 8 bases; junction bases outside the gene matches: 6.

J is TRBJ2-7 and V is TRBV30; 14 bases fit TRBD2. J gave up 6 bases and V 1 base, and 5 bases lay outside the gene matches. The CDR3 runs 15 residues. The germline V gene has CDR1 GTSNPN and CDR2 SVGIG (reference sequence). In DNA form, the CDR3 reads TGTGCCTGGAGTGACGGGACTAGCGGGAGTTTCGAGCAGTACTTC. Translation: CAWSDGTSGSFEQYF.

Details on this clone: A read error may account for a junction end that differs from germline. The CDR3 here is CSSSWGTSVGEQYF. In DNA, the CDR3 is TGTTCCAGCAGCTGGGGGACTAGCGTCGGCGAGCAGTACTTC. The genes are TRBV7-9 and TRBJ2-7, with 10 nucleotides matching TRBD2. The germline V gene has CDR1 SEHNR and CDR2 FQNEAQ (reference sequence). The length of the CDR3 is 14 residues.

This clone came up a few times. The chain employs TRBV2 and TRBJ2-7; maybe TRBD2 (6 bases). Germline lookup yields CDR1 SNHLY and CDR2 FYNNEI. Trimming left V 3 bases short and J 3 bases short, with 12 bases between. This CDR3 region has 14 residues. CDR3: CASSDSAGLYEQYF. In DNA, the CDR3 is TGTGCCAGCAGTGACTCGGCGGGGCTCTACGAGCAGTACTTC. The variable domain in full, completed from reference TRBV2 and TRBJ2-7, reads EPEVTQTPSHQVTQMGQEVILRCVPISNHLYFYWYRQILGQKVEFLVSFYNNEISEKSEIFDDQFSVERPDGSNFTLKIRSTKLEDSAMYFCASSDSAGLYEQYFGPGTRLTVT.

The V call is TRBV6-1, the J call TRBJ1-2, with D possibly matching TRBD1 (5 bases). This CDR3 region has 17 residues. The germline V gene has CDR1 MNHNS and CDR2 SASEGT. Trimming took off 0 bases at V and 6 bases at J, with 20 bases between the two ends. CDR3 nucleotides: TGTGCCAGCAGTGAAGCGCTTGGGTGGAAGACAGAAAATGGCTACACCTTC. Amino acid sequence: CASSEALGWKTENGYTF.

The rearrangement joins TRBV7-9 to TRBJ2-3; TRBD2 agrees at 7 bases. From germline, CDR1 is SEHNR and CDR2 FQNEAQ (reference sequence). V shed 4 bases, J shed 0 bases, and the junction held 1 base outside the gene matches. This CDR3 is 14 amino acids long. CDR3 amino acids: CASSYSGSTDTQYF. Written as DNA, the CDR3 is TGTGCCAGCAGCTATAGCGGGAGCACAGATACGCAGTATTTT. Looking up the rest from reference TRBV7-9 and TRBJ2-3 gives the full variable domain: DTGVSQNPRHKITKRGQNVTFRCDPISEHNRLYWYRQTLGQGPEFLTYFQNEAQLEKSRLLSDRFSAERPKGSFSTLEIQRTEQGDSAMYLCASSYSGSTDTQYFGPGTRLTVL.

The CDR3 DNA reads TGTGCCAGCAGTGTCGAGCGTGAGCAGTACTTC. Translation gives CASSVEREQYF. This sequence joins TRBV2 and TRBJ2-7, with unresolved D. With 4 bases removed from V and 7 bases from J, the gap between germline ends came to 8 bases. The CDR3 covers 11 residues. CDR1 and CDR2 from the germline V gene are SNHLY and FYNNEI. Full variable domain (missing parts from reference TRBV2 and TRBJ2-7): EPEVTQTPSHQVTQMGQEVILRCVPISNHLYFYWYRQILGQKVEFLVSFYNNEISEKSEIFDDQFSVERPDGSNFTLKIRSTKLEDSAMYFCASSVEREQYFGPGTRLTVT.

This chain uses TRBV7-6 with TRBJ2-3; TRBD1 might be the D (6 bases). CDR1 and CDR2 (germline): SGHVS, FNYEAQ. There are 17 residues in the CDR3. V lost 1 base and J 4 bases, leaving 18 bases between the germline ends. The CDR3 bases are TGTGCCAGCAGCTTAGGTCGGGTTTACAGGGTTTCAGATACGCAGTATTTT. It encodes CASSLGRVYRVSDTQYF.

This clone was counted ten times or more. This sequence joins TRBV7-9 and TRBJ1-5, with D unresolved. Germline V gives CDR1 SEHNR, CDR2 FQNEAQ (reference sequence). With 4 bases removed from V and 7 bases from J, the gap between germline ends came to 14 bases. CDR3 length: 14 amino acids. CDR3 in DNA: TGTGCCAGCAGCTCTTCTACCGCGAGCCAGCCCCAGCATTTT. Translation gives CASSSSTASQPQHF.

The chain joins TRBV25-1 to TRBJ2-2; TRBD2 matches 12 bases. Germline CDR1 is MGHDK and CDR2 is SYGVNS. Trimming removed 1 base from V and 6 bases from J; junction bases left unmatched: 3. CDR3 length equals 16 residues. The CDR3 nucleotides are TGTGCCAGCAGTGAATCCGGGACTAGCGGGCCCGGGGAGCTGTTTTTT. Translated, it gives CASSESGTSGPGELFF.

V usage is TRBV6-5 and J usage is TRBJ2-1; TRBD2 matches 10 bases. The V and J ends lost 10 bases and 9 bases, in that order; junction bases with no gene match: 15. This CDR3 has 15 residues. The V gene's germline CDR1 is MNHEY and CDR2 SVGAGI. This CDR3 reads CATLGKLAGVGEQFF. The CDR3 region has the DNA TGTGCCACCTTGGGGAAGCTAGCGGGAGTCGGTGAGCAGTTCTTC.

The chain combines TRBV28 with TRBJ2-7; 10 bases are a match to TRBD2. Trimming at V came to 6 bases and at J to 2 bases, leaving 7 bases not matched to a gene. This CDR3 is 15 amino acids long. Germline V gene data show CDR1 as MDHEN and CDR2 as SYDVKM. This CDR3 reads CASRLRTSGTYEQYF. The CDR3 nucleotides read TGTGCCAGCAGACTCCGGACTAGCGGAACCTACGAGCAGTACTTC.